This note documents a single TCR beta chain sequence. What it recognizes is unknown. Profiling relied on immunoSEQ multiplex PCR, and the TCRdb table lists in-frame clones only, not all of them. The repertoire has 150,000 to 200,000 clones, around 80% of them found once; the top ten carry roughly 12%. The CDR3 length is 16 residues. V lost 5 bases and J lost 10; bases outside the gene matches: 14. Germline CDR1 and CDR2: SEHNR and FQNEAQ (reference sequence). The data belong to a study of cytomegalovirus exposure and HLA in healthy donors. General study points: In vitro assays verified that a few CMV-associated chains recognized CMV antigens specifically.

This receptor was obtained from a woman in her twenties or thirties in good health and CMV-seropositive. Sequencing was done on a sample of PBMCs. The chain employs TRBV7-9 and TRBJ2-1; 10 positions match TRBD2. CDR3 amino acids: CASSRMVLAGQQEQFF. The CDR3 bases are TGTGCCAGCAGCCGTATGGTACTAGCGGGACAACAGGAGCAGTTCTTC.